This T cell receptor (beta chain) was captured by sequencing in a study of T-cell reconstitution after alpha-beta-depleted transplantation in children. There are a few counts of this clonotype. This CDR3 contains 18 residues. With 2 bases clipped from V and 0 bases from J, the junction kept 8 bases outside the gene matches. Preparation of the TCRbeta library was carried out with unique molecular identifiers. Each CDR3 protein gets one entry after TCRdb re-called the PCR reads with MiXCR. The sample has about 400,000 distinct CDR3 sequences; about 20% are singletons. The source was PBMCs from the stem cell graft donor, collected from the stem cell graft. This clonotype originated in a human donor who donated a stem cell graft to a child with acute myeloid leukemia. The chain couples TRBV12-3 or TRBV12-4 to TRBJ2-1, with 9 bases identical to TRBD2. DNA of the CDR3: TGTGCCAGCAGTTTAATACTAGCGGGTGGGAGCTCCTACAATGAGCAGTTCTTC. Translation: CASSLILAGGSSYNEQFF.